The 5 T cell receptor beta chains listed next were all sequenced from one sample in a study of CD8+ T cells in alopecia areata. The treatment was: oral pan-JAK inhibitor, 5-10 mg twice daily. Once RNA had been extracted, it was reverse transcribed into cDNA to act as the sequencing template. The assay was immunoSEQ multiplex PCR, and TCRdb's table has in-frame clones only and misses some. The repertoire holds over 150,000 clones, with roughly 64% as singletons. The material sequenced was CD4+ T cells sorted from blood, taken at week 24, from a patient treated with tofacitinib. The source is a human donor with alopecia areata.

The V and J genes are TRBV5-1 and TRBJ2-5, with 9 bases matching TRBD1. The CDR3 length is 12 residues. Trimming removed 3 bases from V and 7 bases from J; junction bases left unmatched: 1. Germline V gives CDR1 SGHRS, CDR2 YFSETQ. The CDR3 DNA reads TGCGCCAGCAGCTGGGGACAGGGGACCCAGTACTTC. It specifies CASSWGQGTQYF.

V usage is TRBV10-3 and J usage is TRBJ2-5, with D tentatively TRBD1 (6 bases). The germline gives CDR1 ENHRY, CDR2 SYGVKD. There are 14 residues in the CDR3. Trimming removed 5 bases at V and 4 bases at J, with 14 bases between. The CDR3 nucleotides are TGTGCCATCAGTCAGGGGTTCGGTGGAGAGACCCAGTACTTC. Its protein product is CAISQGFGGETQYF.

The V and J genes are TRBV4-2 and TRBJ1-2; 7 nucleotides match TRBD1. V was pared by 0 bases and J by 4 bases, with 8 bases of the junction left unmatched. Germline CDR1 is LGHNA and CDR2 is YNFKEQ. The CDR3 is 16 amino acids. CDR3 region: CASSQDVTGAFYGYTF. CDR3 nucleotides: TGTGCCAGCAGCCAAGATGTAACAGGGGCGTTCTATGGCTACACCTTC.

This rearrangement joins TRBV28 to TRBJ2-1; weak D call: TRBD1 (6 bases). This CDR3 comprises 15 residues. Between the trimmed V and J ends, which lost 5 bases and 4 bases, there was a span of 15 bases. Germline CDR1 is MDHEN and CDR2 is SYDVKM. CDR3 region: CASSLRRGVYNEQFF. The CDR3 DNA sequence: TGTGCCAGCAGTCTCCGCAGGGGTGTTTACAATGAGCAGTTCTTC.

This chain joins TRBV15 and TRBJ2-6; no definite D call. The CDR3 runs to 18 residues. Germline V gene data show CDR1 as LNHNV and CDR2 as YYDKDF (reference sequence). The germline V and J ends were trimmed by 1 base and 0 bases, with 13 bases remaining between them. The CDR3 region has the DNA TGTGCCACCAGCAGAGGGCCCCCAGGAGCCTCTGGGGCCAACGTCCTGACTTTC. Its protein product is CATSRGPPGASGANVLTF.